This TCR beta chain comes out of a study of blood T cell repertoires in COVID-19. Background on the study: PBMCs, B-cell-depleted T cells, or T cells provided the cDNA or gDNA that made up the material.

Per the authors' pipeline: Researchers report that nucleated cell counts were estimated from reference gene primer amplification. Here immunoSEQ multiplex PCR was the method, and the copy in TCRdb shows in-frame clones only, minus some. That table is the source of V, J and clone size, and D and trimming were worked out from the DNA. The sample has around 50,000 clones, 75% to 90% seen once. CDR3 length: 15 amino acids. Unmatched junction bases numbered 5, after V lost 4 bases and J lost 5 bases. Germline CDR1 and CDR2: LGHDT and YNNKEL (reference sequence). Seattle patients were enrolled during active infection and followed longitudinally.

This receptor was taken from a woman over 75 with COVID-19, enrolled during active disease. V usage is TRBV3-1 (or the pseudogene TRBV3-2) and J usage is TRBJ1-6, with 7 bases identical to TRBD1. The sample consisted of peripheral blood. The CDR3 spells CASSRSGGHNSPLHF. The CDR3 DNA reads TGTGCCAGCAGCCGATCAGGGGGTCATAATTCACCCCTCCACTTT.